The 31 T cell receptor beta chains presented below share a single source sample, sequenced in a study of shared clonotypes between healthy human individuals. Measured with immunoSEQ multiplex PCR; TCRdb has only the in-frame clones, and not every one. The sample records about 1.5 million clones, 95% to 99% being singletons. Sequencing was performed on naive CD4+ T cells sorted from blood. Subset denoted: CD45RA+ positively selected. The receptors were gathered from a man aged 25-45 years in good health.

The gene calls are TRBV6-5 and TRBJ2-7; D unclear. Trimming took off 4 bases at V and 6 bases at J, with 19 bases between the two ends. Looked up from germline, CDR1 is MNHEY and CDR2 is SVGAGI. CDR3 length: 15 amino acids. CDR3 sequence: CASSLGIGRFSEQYF. CDR3 DNA sequence: TGTGCCAGCAGTTTGGGCATAGGGCGGTTCTCCGAGCAGTACTTC.

The chain links TRBV7-6 to TRBJ1-1; 7 nucleotides line up with TRBD1. There are 18 residues in the CDR3. In germline, CDR1 is SGHVS, CDR2 FNYEAQ. V was clipped by 5 bases and J by 5 bases; unmatched bases: 20. The CDR3 loop is CASSTNLGGSATGTEAFF. DNA for the CDR3: TGTGCCAGCAGCACAAACCTAGGGGGCAGCGCCACCGGGACTGAAGCTTTCTTT.

The V gene is TRBV29-1, the J gene TRBJ1-3; D is unresolved. Between the trimmed V and J ends, which lost 1 base and 1 base, there was a span of 8 bases. The CDR3 covers 14 residues. In germline, CDR1 is SQVTM, CDR2 ANQGSEA. CDR3 region: CSVEARGSGNTIYF. The CDR3 DNA reads TGCAGCGTTGAAGCGCGAGGATCTGGAAACACCATATATTTT.

The CDR3 sequence is CAIGGSGPTLYEQYF. DNA for the CDR3: TGTGCCATCGGGGGCAGCGGCCCCACATTGTACGAGCAGTACTTC. This chain uses TRBV10-3 with TRBJ2-7, with D perhaps TRBD1 (6 bases). V lost 8 bases and J lost 4, with 21 bases in between. This CDR3 has 15 amino acids. Germline V CDR1 and CDR2: ENHRY, SYGVKD.

The chain combines TRBV7-2 with TRBJ2-7; no clear D gene. There are 15 residues in the CDR3. The V gene's germline CDR1 is SGHTA and CDR2 FQGNSA. V lost 2 bases and J lost 6, with 17 bases in between. As DNA, the CDR3 is TGTGCCAGCAGCTTACCCGGGCTTCCACGGGTCGAGCAGTACTTC. Translation: CASSLPGLPRVEQYF. The whole variable domain, remainder taken from reference TRBV7-2 and TRBJ2-7, is GAGVSQSPSNKVTEKGKDVELRCDPISGHTALYWYRQSLGQGLEFLIYFQGNSAPDKSGLPSDRFSAERTGGSVSTLTIQRTQQEDSAVYLCASSLPGLPRVEQYFGPGTRLTVT.

This clone was recorded only once. The chain links TRBV18 to TRBJ2-3; 7 bases match TRBD1. The V and J ends lost 1 base and 2 bases, in that order; junction bases with no gene match: 12. The CDR3 is 18 residues long. Germline lookup yields CDR1 KGHSH and CDR2 LQKENI. CDR3 residues: CASSPRLPTGATTDTQYF. The CDR3 nucleotides are TGTGCCAGCTCACCACGGCTCCCTACAGGGGCTACCACAGATACGCAGTATTTT.

The chain combines TRBV2 with TRBJ1-2, with a weak D call TRBD1 (5 bases). V was trimmed by 0 bases and J by 8 bases, leaving 10 bases between them. The CDR3 totals 13 residues. Germline V gene data show CDR1 as SNHLY and CDR2 as FYNNEI. CDR3 loop: CASSEAPRVGYTF. The CDR3 DNA reads TGTGCCAGCAGTGAAGCCCCCAGGGTCGGCTACACCTTC.

V usage is TRBV29-1 and J usage is TRBJ2-1, with 10 positions matching TRBD1. V was pared by 7 bases and J by 7 bases, with 7 bases of the junction left unmatched. This CDR3 is 13 amino acids long. Germline V CDR1 and CDR2: SQVTM, ANQGSEA. The CDR3 loop reads CSARDRGGNEQFF. The CDR3 bases are TGCAGCGCACGGGACAGGGGTGGGAATGAGCAGTTCTTC.

V usage is TRBV27 and J usage is TRBJ2-2, with 7 bases that match TRBD2. CDR1 is MNHEY and CDR2 is SMNVEV in the germline V gene (reference sequence). Unmatched junction bases numbered 5, after V lost 6 bases and J lost 1 base. The CDR3 has 15 residues. The CDR3, as DNA: TGTGCCAGCAGGTGGTTAGCGGGGAACACCGGGGAGCTGTTTTTT. This codes for CASRWLAGNTGELFF.

J is TRBJ1-1 and V is TRBV13, with 9 bases identical to TRBD1. The ends lost 2 bases at V and 5 bases at J; junction bases unmatched: 6. This CDR3 spans 15 amino acids. Germline-derived CDR1 and CDR2 are PRHDT and FYEKMQ (reference sequence). The CDR3 protein is CASSLYLGTGTEAFF. CDR3 bases: TGTGCCAGCAGCTTATACTTAGGGACAGGGACTGAAGCTTTCTTT.

The chain has TRBV10-3 and TRBJ2-5; 12 nucleotides line up with TRBD2. The CDR3 length is 15 residues. Germline CDR1 reads ENHRY; CDR2 reads SYGVKD. Unmatched junction bases numbered 4, after V lost 6 bases and J lost 2 bases. CDR3 sequence reads: CAISPSGRGQETQYF. The CDR3 region has the DNA TGTGCCATCAGCCCTAGCGGGAGGGGACAAGAGACCCAGTACTTC.

This chain links TRBV15 with TRBJ2-3; tentatively, D is TRBD2 (5 bases). This CDR3 is 16 amino acids long. Trimming cost V 6 bases and J 0 bases, with 16 bases left between them. Germline CDR1 reads LNHNV; CDR2 reads YYDKDF (reference sequence). CDR3 bases: TGTGCCACCAGTCGAGCCGGACTGCCTAGCACAGATACGCAGTATTTT. This encodes CATSRAGLPSTDTQYF.

As regards this clone: Other DNA variants within this sample encode the same CDR3. V gene TRBV2 combines with J gene TRBJ2-2; D ambiguous. Trimming took off 5 bases at V and 7 bases at J, with 11 bases between the two ends. In germline, CDR1 is SNHLY, CDR2 FYNNEI. The CDR3 contains 13 residues. CDR3 loop: CASSTDSGGELFF. The CDR3 bases are TGTGCCAGCAGTACCGACTCTGGCGGGGAGCTGTTTTTT.

The V call is TRBV7-6, the J call TRBJ2-7; TRBD1 might be the D (5 bases). The germline V gene has CDR1 SGHVS and CDR2 FNYEAQ. The CDR3 loop spans 14 amino acids. V gave up 5 bases and J gave up 5 bases, with 16 bases separating them. The chain's CDR3 is CASSPTLKGHEQYF. CDR3 sequence (DNA): TGTGCCAGCAGCCCGACCCTCAAGGGGCACGAGCAGTACTTC.

Concerning this clone itself: In the same sample, other DNA sequences code for this CDR3. The chain uses TRBV29-1 and TRBJ2-1; D remains unclear. The germline CDR1 and CDR2 sequences are SQVTM and ANQGSEA. Trimming pared 5 bases from V and 3 bases from J, leaving 5 bases between. CDR3 size: 11 residues. The CDR3 spells CSVSNYNEQFF. CDR3 DNA sequence: TGCAGCGTTTCAAACTACAATGAGCAGTTCTTC.

This rearrangement joins TRBV28 to TRBJ2-7; 9 bases agree with TRBD2. The length of the CDR3 is 15 residues. V lost 6 bases and J lost 0; bases outside the gene matches: 6. CDR1 is MDHEN and CDR2 is SYDVKM in the germline V gene. The CDR3 is CASRLSGGSSYEQYF. CDR3 nucleotides: TGTGCCAGCAGACTTAGCGGGGGCAGCTCCTACGAGCAGTACTTC.

The rearrangement uses TRBV5-1 and TRBJ1-5; D not resolved. This CDR3 has 14 residues. CDR1 is SGHRS and CDR2 is YFSETQ in the germline V gene. Trimming cost V 1 base and J 5 bases, with 10 bases left between them. The CDR3 loop reads CASSLSFFHQPQHF. CDR3 nucleotide sequence: TGCGCCAGCAGCTTGAGTTTTTTCCATCAGCCCCAGCATTTT.

The rearrangement uses TRBV5-4 and TRBJ2-3; maybe TRBD2 (7 bases). V was cut by 4 bases and J by 1 base, with 13 bases left in between. The CDR3 is 15 residues long. Germline CDR1 reads SGHNT; CDR2 reads YYREEE (reference sequence). The CDR3 DNA reads as TGTGCCAGCAGCCGTCGGGGGGCGGGCACAGATACGCAGTATTTT. It translates to CASSRRGAGTDTQYF. Combining the CDR3 with reference TRBV5-4 and TRBJ2-3 gives the whole variable domain ETGVTQSPTHLIKTRGQQVTLRCSSQSGHNTVSWYQQALGQGPQFIFQYYREEENGRGNFPPRFSGLQFPNYSSELNVNALELDDSALYLCASSRRGAGTDTQYFGPGTRLTVL.

This clone has a single count. V is TRBV5-5 and J is TRBJ2-1; D is perhaps TRBD2 (5 bases). The germline V and J ends were trimmed by 4 bases and 6 bases, with 14 bases remaining between them. Germline V CDR1 and CDR2: SGHKS, YYEKEE (reference sequence). The CDR3 is 14 amino acids. The CDR3 loop reads CASSPEALGNEQFF. The CDR3 nucleotides read TGTGCCAGCAGCCCGGAGGCCCTTGGCAATGAGCAGTTCTTC.

This rearrangement joins TRBV18 to TRBJ2-7; tentatively, D is TRBD2 (6 bases). Germline V lookup: CDR1 KGHSH, CDR2 LQKENI. Between the trimmed V and J ends, which lost 2 bases and 5 bases, there was a span of 16 bases. This CDR3 comprises 15 residues. CDR3 bases: TGTGCCAGCTCACCAACTAGCAGGACCCCTAACGAGCAGTACTTC. Its protein product is CASSPTSRTPNEQYF.

V is TRBV5-1 and J is TRBJ1-1; TRBD1 is a possible D gene (6 bases). Trimming took 1 base from V and 4 from J, leaving 14 bases between them. Germline V gene data show CDR1 as SGHRS and CDR2 as YFSETQ. CDR3 size: 15 residues. The CDR3 loop reads CASSLNGQGITEAFF. DNA for the CDR3: TGCGCCAGCAGCTTGAATGGGCAGGGGATCACTGAAGCTTTCTTT.

This clone appeared a single time. The genes are TRBV7-9 and TRBJ2-7; 16 bases line up with TRBD2. This CDR3 is built from 16 residues. Germline CDR1 SEHNR, CDR2 FQNEAQ (reference sequence). Trimming at V came to 4 bases and at J to 2 bases, leaving 2 bases not matched to a gene. The DNA for the CDR3 is TGTGCCAGCAGCTCGGGGACTAGCGGGAGGGCCTACGAGCAGTACTTC. It specifies CASSSGTSGRAYEQYF.

This clone was detected once. This same CDR3 is encoded by further DNA sequences in the sample. The rearrangement joins TRBV28 to TRBJ2-7; 10 nucleotides agree with TRBD2. The ends lost 3 bases at V and 4 bases at J; junction bases unmatched: 3. Germline assignment: CDR1 MDHEN and CDR2 SYDVKM. CDR3 length: 14 residues. CDR3 bases: TGTGCCAGCAGTTTGAGCGGGAGGGCTTACGAGCAGTACTTC. Protein product: CASSLSGRAYEQYF.

This sequence joins TRBV18 and TRBJ2-3, with D possibly TRBD1 on 5 matching bases. There are 14 residues in the CDR3. Germline V lookup: CDR1 KGHSH, CDR2 LQKENI. Trimming shortened V by 2 bases and J by 4 bases, and 10 bases separated the two germline ends. The CDR3 is CASSPAGLADTQYF. The CDR3 DNA is TGTGCCAGCTCACCAGCAGGGTTAGCAGATACGCAGTATTTT. Looking up the rest from reference TRBV18 and TRBJ2-3 gives the full variable domain: NAGVMQNPRHLVRRRGQEARLRCSPMKGHSHVYWYRQLPEEGLKFMVYLQKENIIDESGMPKERFSAEFPKEGPSILRIQQVVRGDSAAYFCASSPAGLADTQYFGPGTRLTVL.

This clone was picked up one time. V gene TRBV28 combines with J gene TRBJ1-2; 8 bases agree with TRBD1. The trim removed 7 bases at V and 0 bases at J, leaving 4 bases unmatched. There are 14 residues in the CDR3. Germline CDR1 MDHEN, CDR2 SYDVKM. The CDR3 protein is CASTSGGTNYGYTF. The CDR3 DNA is TGTGCCAGCACCTCAGGGGGCACTAACTATGGCTACACCTTC.

With respect to this clone: Distinct nucleotide sequences in the sample also encode this CDR3. J is TRBJ2-5 and V is TRBV18; a possible D gene is TRBD2 (6 bases). V was pared by 3 bases and J by 5 bases, with 10 bases between. The CDR3 is 13 amino acids. The germline V gene has CDR1 KGHSH and CDR2 LQKENI. In nucleotides, the CDR3 is TGTGCCAGCTCACCCTCGGGAGTGGAGACCCAGTACTTC. Translation: CASSPSGVETQYF.

The J gene is TRBJ1-1, the V gene TRBV5-5, with D possibly matching TRBD1 (6 bases). Trimming pared 3 bases from V and 3 bases from J, leaving 12 bases between. Germline-derived CDR1 and CDR2 are SGHKS and YYEKEE (reference sequence). The CDR3 extends over 14 amino acids. CDR3 nucleotide sequence: TGTGCCAGCAGCTATGACTCAGGGGACACTGAAGCTTTCTTT. Its translation: CASSYDSGDTEAFF. Together with reference TRBV5-5 and TRBJ1-1, the CDR3 gives the full variable domain: DAGVTQSPTHLIKTRGQQVTLRCSPISGHKSVSWYQQVLGQGPQFIFQYYEKEERGRGNFPDRFSARQFPNYSSELNVNALLLGDSALYLCASSYDSGDTEAFFGQGTRLTVV.

Worth noting for this clone: The same CDR3 also results from other DNA sequences found in this sample. The chain couples TRBV7-2 to TRBJ2-5; no definite D call. The V and J ends lost 4 bases and 5 bases respectively, with 5 bases between them. The CDR3 totals 11 residues. Germline V gives CDR1 SGHTA, CDR2 FQGNSA. CDR3 residues: CASSSQETQYF. The CDR3 bases are TGTGCCAGCAGCTCCCAGGAGACCCAGTACTTC. The full variable domain, in which reference TRBV7-2 and TRBJ2-5 provide the parts outside the CDR3, is GAGVSQSPSNKVTEKGKDVELRCDPISGHTALYWYRQSLGQGLEFLIYFQGNSAPDKSGLPSDRFSAERTGGSVSTLTIQRTQQEDSAVYLCASSSQETQYFGPGTRLLVL.

Note on this clone: Additional DNA sequences in this sample encode the identical CDR3. This chain uses TRBV6-1 with TRBJ2-7; perhaps TRBD1 as D (6 bases). Germline V gene data show CDR1 as MNHNS and CDR2 as SASEGT. The length of the CDR3 is 14 residues. Trimming stripped 4 bases from V and 1 base from J, with 11 bases between. The chain's CDR3 is CASSVRGSSYEQYF. In DNA, the CDR3 is TGTGCCAGCAGTGTTAGGGGGTCGTCCTACGAGCAGTACTTC.

The chain has TRBV19 and TRBJ2-2; 9 bases are shared with TRBD2. The junction had 4 bases not matched to a gene; V was cut back by 3 bases and J by 2 bases. The CDR3 extends over 16 amino acids. The germline CDR1 and CDR2 sequences are LNHDA and SQIVND (reference sequence). The CDR3 region is CASSMVAGANTGELFF. CDR3 DNA: TGTGCCAGTAGTATGGTAGCGGGGGCAAACACCGGGGAGCTGTTTTTT.

This chain connects TRBV11-2 to TRBJ1-1; the match to TRBD1 covers 11 bases. Germline CDR1 SGHAT, CDR2 FQNNGV. Trimming cost V 5 bases and J 4 bases; bases outside gene matches: 15. The CDR3 loop spans 18 amino acids. The CDR3, as DNA: TGTGCCAGCAGCAGAAGGGACAGGGGGTTTCTTGTCGGCACTGAAGCTTTCTTT. Protein product: CASSRRDRGFLVGTEAFF.